This T cell receptor beta chain was identified in a study of T cells after yellow fever vaccination. In the study overall: Fractions containing few cells were prepared with SMART-Seq v4 Ultra Low Input.

For TCR, cDNA came from 5'RACE template switching, which added a universal primer site and UMIs. Via MiXCR, TCRdb re-called the 5' RACE reads, giving one row per CDR3 protein. The table records 250,000 to 350,000 distinct CDR3 sequences, 6.8% of them present only once. Germline lookup yields CDR1 SGHDN and CDR2 FVKESK. Losses at the gene ends were 3 bases for V and 4 bases for J; bases not matched to a gene: 10. This CDR3 is built from 17 residues. The chain combines TRBV14 with TRBJ2-2; 8 nucleotides match TRBD1. The clonotype was recovered from a man between 18 and 35 years old who received the YFV17D yellow fever vaccine. The sample here was PBMCs, taken about 49 days after the first yellow fever vaccination. The CDR3 DNA reads as TGTGCCAGCAGCCAGTATGTAACAGGGGGGAGCACCGGGGAGCTGTTTTTT. Protein: CASSQYVTGGSTGELFF.